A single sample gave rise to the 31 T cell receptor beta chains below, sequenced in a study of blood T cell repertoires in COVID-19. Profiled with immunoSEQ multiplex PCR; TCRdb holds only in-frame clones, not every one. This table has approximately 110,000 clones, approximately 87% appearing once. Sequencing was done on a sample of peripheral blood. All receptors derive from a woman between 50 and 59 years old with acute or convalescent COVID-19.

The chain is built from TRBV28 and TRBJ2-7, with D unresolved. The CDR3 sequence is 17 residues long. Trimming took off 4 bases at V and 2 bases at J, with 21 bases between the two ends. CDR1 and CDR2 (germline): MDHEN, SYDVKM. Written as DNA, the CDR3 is TGTGCCAGCAGTTCGAGTGCCAGATCCAGGTATACCTACGAGCAGTACTTC. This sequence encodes CASSSSARSRYTYEQYF. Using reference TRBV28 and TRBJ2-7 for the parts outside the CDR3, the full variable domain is DVKVTQSSRYLVKRTGEKVFLECVQDMDHENMFWYRQDPGLGLRLIYFSYDVKMKEKGDIPEGYSVSREKKERFSLILESASTNQTSMYLCASSSSARSRYTYEQYFGPGTRLTVT.

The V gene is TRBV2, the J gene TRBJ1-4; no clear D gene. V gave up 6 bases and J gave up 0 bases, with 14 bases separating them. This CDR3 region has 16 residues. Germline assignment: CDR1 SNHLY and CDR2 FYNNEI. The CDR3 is CASSDQVAATNEKLFF. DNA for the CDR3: TGTGCCAGCAGCGACCAAGTAGCTGCAACTAATGAAAAACTGTTTTTT.

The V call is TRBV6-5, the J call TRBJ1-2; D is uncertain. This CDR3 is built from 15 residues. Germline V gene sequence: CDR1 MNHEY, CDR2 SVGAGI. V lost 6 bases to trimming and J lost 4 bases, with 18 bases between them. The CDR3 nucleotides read TGTGCCAGCAGCCCGACATCTCCTAATCTCTATGGCTACACCTTC. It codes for CASSPTSPNLYGYTF.

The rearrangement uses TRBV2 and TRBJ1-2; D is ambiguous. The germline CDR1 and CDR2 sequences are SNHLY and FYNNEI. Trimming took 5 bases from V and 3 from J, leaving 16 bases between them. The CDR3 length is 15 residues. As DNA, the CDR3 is TGTGCCAGCAGTCTTGGGCCCCAGGTGGACTATGGCTACACCTTC. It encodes CASSLGPQVDYGYTF. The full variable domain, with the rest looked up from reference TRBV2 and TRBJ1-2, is EPEVTQTPSHQVTQMGQEVILRCVPISNHLYFYWYRQILGQKVEFLVSFYNNEISEKSEIFDDQFSVERPDGSNFTLKIRSTKLEDSAMYFCASSLGPQVDYGYTFGSGTRLTVV.

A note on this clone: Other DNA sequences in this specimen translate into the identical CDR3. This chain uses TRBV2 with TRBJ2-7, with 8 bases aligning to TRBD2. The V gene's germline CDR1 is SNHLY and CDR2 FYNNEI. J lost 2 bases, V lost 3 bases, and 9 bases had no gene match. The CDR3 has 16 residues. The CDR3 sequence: CASSDPGGRLTYEQYF. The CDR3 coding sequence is TGTGCCAGCAGTGACCCGGGGGGGAGGCTTACCTACGAGCAGTACTTC.

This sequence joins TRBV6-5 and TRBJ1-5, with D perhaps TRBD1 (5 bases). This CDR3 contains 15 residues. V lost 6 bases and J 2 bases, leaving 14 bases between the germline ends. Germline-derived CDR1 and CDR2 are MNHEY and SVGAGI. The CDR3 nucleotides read TGTGCCAGCAGGCCCGGAGGGGAAGGCAATCAGCCCCAGCATTTT. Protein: CASRPGGEGNQPQHF.

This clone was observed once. The CDR3 is CASNLQGYEQYF. The CDR3 bases are TGTGCCAGCAACCTACAGGGCTACGAGCAGTACTTC. The V and J genes are TRBV5-4 and TRBJ2-7, with D maybe TRBD1 (6 bases). The germline gives CDR1 SGHNT, CDR2 YYREEE (reference sequence). The CDR3 consists of 12 residues. Trimming cost V 6 bases and J 3 bases, with 10 bases left between them.

CDR3 amino acids: CASSLQPGNQETQYF. The CDR3 bases are TGCGCCAGCAGCCTCCAACCCGGGAACCAAGAGACCCAGTACTTC. V is TRBV5-1 and J is TRBJ2-5; D might be TRBD2 (5 bases). The germline V gene has CDR1 SGHRS and CDR2 YFSETQ. V lost 4 bases and J lost 0, with 13 bases in between. The CDR3 runs 15 residues.

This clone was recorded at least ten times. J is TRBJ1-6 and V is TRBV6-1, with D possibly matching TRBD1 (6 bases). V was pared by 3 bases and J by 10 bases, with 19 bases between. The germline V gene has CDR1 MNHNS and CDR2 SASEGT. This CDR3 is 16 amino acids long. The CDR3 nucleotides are TGTGCCAGCAGTGAGCCCCCCGGGGGGCGCGGCTCACCCCTCCACTTT. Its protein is CASSEPPGGRGSPLHF.

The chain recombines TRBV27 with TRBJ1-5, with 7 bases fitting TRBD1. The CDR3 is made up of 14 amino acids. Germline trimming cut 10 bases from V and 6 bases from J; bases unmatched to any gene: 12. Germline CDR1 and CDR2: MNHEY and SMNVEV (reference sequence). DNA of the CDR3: TGTGCCACCGCCCGACAGGGAAACAGTCAGCCCCAGCATTTT. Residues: CATARQGNSQPQHF.

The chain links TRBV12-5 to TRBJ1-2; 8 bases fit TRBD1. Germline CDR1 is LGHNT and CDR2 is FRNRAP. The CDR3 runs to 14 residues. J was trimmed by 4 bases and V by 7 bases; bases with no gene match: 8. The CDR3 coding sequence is TGTGCTAGTGCCCGGACAGGGATTCTCTATGGCTACACCTTC. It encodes CASARTGILYGYTF.

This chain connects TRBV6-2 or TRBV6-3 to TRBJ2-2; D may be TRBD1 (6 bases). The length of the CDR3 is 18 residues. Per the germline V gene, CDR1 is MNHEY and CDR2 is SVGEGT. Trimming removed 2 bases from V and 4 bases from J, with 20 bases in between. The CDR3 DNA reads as TGTGCCAGCAGTTACCTCAACCCGGGACACGGTCCCACCGGGGAGCTGTTTTTT. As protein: CASSYLNPGHGPTGELFF.

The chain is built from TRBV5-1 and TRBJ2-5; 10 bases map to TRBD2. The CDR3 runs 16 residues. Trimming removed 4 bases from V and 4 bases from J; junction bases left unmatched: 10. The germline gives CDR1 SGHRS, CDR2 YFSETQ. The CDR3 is CASSPEAGGPRETQYF. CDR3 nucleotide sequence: TGCGCCAGCAGCCCGGAAGCGGGGGGGCCGCGAGAGACCCAGTACTTC.

In nucleotides, the CDR3 is TGCGCCAGCAGCCCAGGGCACGGGACAGCTAGCACAGATACGCAGTATTTT. Its protein is CASSPGHGTASTDTQYF. This chain connects TRBV5-1 to TRBJ2-3, with 7 bases fitting TRBD1. Germline V gene lookup returns CDR1 SGHRS and CDR2 YFSETQ. V trimming: 4 bases; J trimming: 0 bases; junction bases outside the gene matches: 11. The CDR3 runs 17 residues.

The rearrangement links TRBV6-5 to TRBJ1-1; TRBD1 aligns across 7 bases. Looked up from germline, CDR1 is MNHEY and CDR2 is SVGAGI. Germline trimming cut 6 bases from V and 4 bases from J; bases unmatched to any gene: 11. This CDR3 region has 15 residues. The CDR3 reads CASSLSSGGGTEAFF. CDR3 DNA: TGTGCCAGCAGCCTCTCGTCAGGGGGAGGCACTGAAGCTTTCTTT.

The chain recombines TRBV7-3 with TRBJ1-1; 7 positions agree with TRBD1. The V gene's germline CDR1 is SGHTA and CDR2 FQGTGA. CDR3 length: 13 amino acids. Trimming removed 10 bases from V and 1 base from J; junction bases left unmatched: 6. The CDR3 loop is CATTGARNTEAFF. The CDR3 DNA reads TGTGCCACCACAGGGGCTAGGAACACTGAAGCTTTCTTT.

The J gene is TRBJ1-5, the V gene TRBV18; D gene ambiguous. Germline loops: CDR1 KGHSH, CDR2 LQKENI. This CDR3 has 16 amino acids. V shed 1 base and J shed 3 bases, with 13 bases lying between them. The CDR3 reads CASSPRLIEFNQPQHF. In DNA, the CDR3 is TGTGCCAGCTCACCACGGTTGATAGAGTTCAATCAGCCCCAGCATTTT.

CDR3 loop: CASSIAQGFSYGYTF. The CDR3 coding sequence is TGTGCCAGTAGTATCGCACAGGGCTTCTCCTATGGCTACACCTTC. This chain uses TRBV19 with TRBJ1-2, with D maybe TRBD1 (6 bases). V shed 3 bases and J shed 4 bases, with 15 bases lying between them. CDR1 LNHDA and CDR2 SQIVND come from the germline V gene (reference sequence). This CDR3 is built from 15 residues.

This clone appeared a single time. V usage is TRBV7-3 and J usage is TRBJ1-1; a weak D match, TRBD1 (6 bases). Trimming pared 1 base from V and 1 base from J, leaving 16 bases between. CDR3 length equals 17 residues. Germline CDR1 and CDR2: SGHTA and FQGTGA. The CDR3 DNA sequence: TGTGCCAGCAGCTTAAACGCGGGGGGACACCGGAACACTGAAGCTTTCTTT. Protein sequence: CASSLNAGGHRNTEAFF.

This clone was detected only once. The CDR3 sequence is CASCRVGTDTQYF. The DNA for the CDR3 is TGTGCCAGCTGCAGGGTGGGCACAGATACGCAGTATTTT. The V and J genes are TRBV2 and TRBJ2-3; possible D gene TRBD1, 5 bases. Deletions cut 8 bases from V and 1 base from J, with 10 bases between. Germline V gene lookup returns CDR1 SNHLY and CDR2 FYNNEI. CDR3 length equals 13 residues. Full variable domain (outside the CDR3, taken from reference TRBV2 and TRBJ2-3): EPEVTQTPSHQVTQMGQEVILRCVPISNHLYFYWYRQILGQKVEFLVSFYNNEISEKSEIFDDQFSVERPDGSNFTLKIRSTKLEDSAMYFCASCRVGTDTQYFGPGTRLTVL.

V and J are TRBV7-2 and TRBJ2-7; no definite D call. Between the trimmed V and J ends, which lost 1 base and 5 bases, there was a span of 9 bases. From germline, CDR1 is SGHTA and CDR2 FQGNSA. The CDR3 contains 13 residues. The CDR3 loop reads CASSLGVEHEQYF. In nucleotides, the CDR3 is TGTGCCAGCAGCTTAGGAGTGGAGCACGAGCAGTACTTC.

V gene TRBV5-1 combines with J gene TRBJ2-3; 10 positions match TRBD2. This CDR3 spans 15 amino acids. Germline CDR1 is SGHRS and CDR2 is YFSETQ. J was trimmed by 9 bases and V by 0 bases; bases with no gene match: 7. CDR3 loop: CASSLGSGGPGTQYF. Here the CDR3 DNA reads TGCGCCAGCAGCTTGGGTAGCGGGGGGCCCGGAACGCAGTATTTT. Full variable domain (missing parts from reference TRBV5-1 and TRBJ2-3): KAGVTQTPRYLIKTRGQQVTLSCSPISGHRSVSWYQQTPGQGLQFLFEYFSETQRNKGNFPGRFSGRQFSNSRSEMNVSTLELGDSALYLCASSLGSGGPGTQYFGPGTRLTVL.

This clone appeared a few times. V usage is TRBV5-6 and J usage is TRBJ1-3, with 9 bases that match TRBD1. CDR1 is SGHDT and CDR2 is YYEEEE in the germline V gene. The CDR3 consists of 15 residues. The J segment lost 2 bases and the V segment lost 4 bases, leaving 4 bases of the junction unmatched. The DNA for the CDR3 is TGTGCCAGCAGCGCCGGGACAGGGCCTGGAAACACCATATATTTT. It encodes CASSAGTGPGNTIYF.

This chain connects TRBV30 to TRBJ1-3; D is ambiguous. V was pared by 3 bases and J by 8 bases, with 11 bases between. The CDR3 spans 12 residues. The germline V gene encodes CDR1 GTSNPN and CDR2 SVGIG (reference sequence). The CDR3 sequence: CAWSQTGDTIYF. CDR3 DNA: TGTGCCTGGAGCCAAACCGGGGACACCATATATTTT.

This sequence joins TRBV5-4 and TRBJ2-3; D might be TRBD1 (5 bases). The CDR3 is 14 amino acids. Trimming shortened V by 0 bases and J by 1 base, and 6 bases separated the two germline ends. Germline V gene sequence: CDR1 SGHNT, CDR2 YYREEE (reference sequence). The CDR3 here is CASSLGQRTDTQYF. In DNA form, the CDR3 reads TGTGCCAGCAGCTTGGGACAGCGCACAGATACGCAGTATTTT.

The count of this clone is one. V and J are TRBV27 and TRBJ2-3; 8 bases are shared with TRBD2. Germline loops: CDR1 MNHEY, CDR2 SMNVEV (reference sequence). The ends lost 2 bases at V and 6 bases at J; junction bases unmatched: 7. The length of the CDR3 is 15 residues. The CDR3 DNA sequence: TGTGCCAGCAGTTTAAGGAGACTAGCGTATGATACGCAGTATTTT. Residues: CASSLRRLAYDTQYF.

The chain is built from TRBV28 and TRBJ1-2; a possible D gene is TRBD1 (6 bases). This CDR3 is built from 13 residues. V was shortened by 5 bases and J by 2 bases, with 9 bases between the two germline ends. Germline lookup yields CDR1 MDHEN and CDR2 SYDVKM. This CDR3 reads CASSPGQNYGYTF. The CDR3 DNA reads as TGTGCCAGCAGTCCAGGACAGAACTATGGCTACACCTTC.

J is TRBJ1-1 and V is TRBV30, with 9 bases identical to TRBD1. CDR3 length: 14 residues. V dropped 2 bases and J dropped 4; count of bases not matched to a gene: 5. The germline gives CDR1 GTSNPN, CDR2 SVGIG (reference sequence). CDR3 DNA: TGTGCCTGGAGTCAGGACAGGGGAAGCACTGAAGCTTTCTTT. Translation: CAWSQDRGSTEAFF. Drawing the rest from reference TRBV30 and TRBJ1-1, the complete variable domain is SQTIHQWPATLVQPVGSPLSLECTVEGTSNPNLYWYRQAAGRGLQLLFYSVGIGQISSEVPQNLSASRPQDRQFILSSKKLLLSDSGFYLCAWSQDRGSTEAFFGQGTRLTVV.

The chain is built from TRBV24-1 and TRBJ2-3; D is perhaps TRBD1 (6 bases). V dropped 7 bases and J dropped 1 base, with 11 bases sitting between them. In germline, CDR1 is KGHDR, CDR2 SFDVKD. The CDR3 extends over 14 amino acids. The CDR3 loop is CATRAGDGTDTQYF. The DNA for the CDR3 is TGTGCCACCAGAGCAGGGGATGGCACAGATACGCAGTATTTT.

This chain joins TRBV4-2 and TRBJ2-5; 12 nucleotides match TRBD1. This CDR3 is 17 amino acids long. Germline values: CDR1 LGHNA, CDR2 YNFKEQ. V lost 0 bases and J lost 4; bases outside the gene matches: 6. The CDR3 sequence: CASSQDPGTGGSETQYF. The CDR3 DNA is TGTGCCAGCAGCCAAGATCCCGGGACAGGGGGCTCAGAGACCCAGTACTTC.

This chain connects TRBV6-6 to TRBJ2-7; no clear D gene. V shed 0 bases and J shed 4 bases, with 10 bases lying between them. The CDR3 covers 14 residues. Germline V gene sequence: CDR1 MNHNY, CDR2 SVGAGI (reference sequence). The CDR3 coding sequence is TGTGCCAGCAGTTACTCGGCAGTCTCGTACGAGCAGTACTTC. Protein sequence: CASSYSAVSYEQYF.